This TCR beta chain was retrieved from a study of blood T cell repertoires in COVID-19 (dated by TCRdb to the early 2020s). Some background on the complete study: The collaborator samples originated in the United States, Italy and Spain and spanned the acute and convalescent phases of COVID-19. A freely available public database, intended as a resource for researchers studying the immune response to SARS-CoV-2, is where the repertoires were released. Deeply sampled blood TCRbeta repertoires from subjects exposed to, actively infected with, or recovered from COVID-19 were included in the dataset. The sample metadata nearly always contained a de-identified subject ID, COVID-19 status, age in years and sex. Where available, HLA class I and class II types were obtained from metadata supplied by the sample provider rather than from assay-based typing. Samples were obtained from the ongoing ImmuneRACE study (first 160 participants) and from 1,200 or so subjects provided by 6 global collaborators. The prospective study material was composed of cDNA or gDNA derived from T cells, B-cell-depleted T cells, or PBMCs.

What the authors observed across the whole study: Clinical and demographic metadata were provided uncurated, with the amount varying by source and participant.

According to the germline V gene (reference sequence), CDR1 reads DFQATT and CDR2 reads SNEGSKA. V and J are trimmed by 3 bases and 3 bases, and the gene matches miss 2 bases of the junction. Spanning cysteine to phenylalanine, the CDR3 consists of 14 amino acids. Kept here is only the CDR3 DNA, which spans 42 bases and is read in frame from base 1. As for this clone: Its antigen is unknown. Qualities for individual bases were not recorded, and no much larger clone is one base off.

TCRbeta CDR3 regions were amplified from genomic DNA using the immunoSEQ Assay, a bias-controlled multiplex PCR. The paper's processing steps were these. The number of nucleated cells in each sample was estimated from the amplification of reference gene primers within the assay. To quantify the absolute abundance of each unique TCRbeta CDR3 rearrangement, sequence reads were collapsed and filtered. For each sample, productive Simpson clonality was calculated as the square root of Simpson's diversity index over productive rearrangements. TCRdb retrieved this table from immuneACCESS and kept in-frame rearrangements only. Not all clones are present; in checked studies, unresolved V genes account for under half, and no reason is known for the remainder. V and J calls and clone size come straight from that table; D and trimming were deduced from the DNA. The sample contains roughly 200,000 clones, around four fifths of them found a single time. Roughly 8% of the sample goes to the ten largest clones.

One collaborating source in Seattle enrolled patients while the patients were actively infected and followed the patients over time throughout the course of disease. Collaborating institutions collected whole blood in K2EDTA tubes following their own protocols. For TCRbeta analysis, collaborators shipped samples as frozen whole blood, isolated PBMCs, or DNA extracted from either of those sample types. Sequencing was done on a sample of peripheral blood. Here the chain combines TRBV20-1 and TRBJ2-7, with 13 bases in between that match TRBD2. This TCR was recovered from a woman older than 75 with COVID-19, enrolled during active disease. The CDR3 region reads CSASRTSGSYEQYF. The DNA is TGCAGTGCTAGTAGGACTAGCGGGAGCTACGAGCAGTACTTC.